This T cell receptor beta chain came from a study of blood T cell repertoires in COVID-19 (dated by TCRdb to the early 2020s). At the level of the whole study: Collaborator samples came from the United States, Italy and Spain and covered acute and convalescent phases of COVID-19. The material from the prospective study consisted of cDNA or gDNA derived from T cells, B-cell-depleted T cells, or PBMCs. Subjects who had been exposed to COVID-19, were actively infected with it, or had recovered from it provided the deeply sampled blood TCRbeta repertoires that made up the dataset. The repertoires were made available in a free public database intended to serve as a resource for research on the immune response to SARS-CoV-2. Samples came from the ongoing ImmuneRACE study (first 160 participants) plus 1,254 subjects from 6 global collaborators. The sample metadata nearly always contained a de-identified subject ID, COVID-19 status, age in years and sex. Where HLA class I and class II types were available, the types were taken from metadata supplied by the sample provider, not from assay-based typing.

Each collaborating institution followed its own protocols to collect whole blood in K2EDTA tubes. For TCRbeta analysis, collaborators shipped samples in one of three forms: frozen whole blood, isolated PBMCs, or DNA extracted from either of those sample types. For CDR1 and CDR2, the germline V gene lists MGHRA and YSYEKL. V loses 1 base of germline sequence and J loses 4 bases, and the interval between the two ends is 4 bases. The CDR3 spans 12 residues, from the cysteine through the phenylalanine. The read is trimmed to its CDR3 DNA, 36 bases read in frame from base 1. The full study reports these points: The quantity of clinical and demographic metadata differed by source and by participant and was supplied without curation.

A word on this clone: No antigen is known for it. No base-level quality is on record; no much larger clone is a single base apart.

The immunoSEQ Assay, a bias-controlled multiplex PCR, was used to amplify TCRbeta CDR3 regions from genomic DNA. Turning to the authors' computational methods: The number of nucleated cells in each sample was estimated by amplification of reference gene primers within the assay. Sequence reads were collapsed and filtered to measure the absolute abundance of every unique TCRbeta CDR3 rearrangement. Productive Simpson clonality was computed per sample as the square root of Simpson's diversity index over productive rearrangements. Not all clones reach the TCRdb copy of this immuneACCESS table, which keeps in-frame sequences only. Checked studies attribute under half of the gap to unresolved V genes and leave the rest unexplained. That table supplies the V and J calls and clone size; D and trimming were determined from the DNA. The sample includes a few hundred thousand clones, with approximately 85% observed a single time. Together, the top ten hold 9% to 15% of the sample.

The sequenced material came from peripheral blood. This chain joins TRBV4-1 to TRBJ2-5, with no confidently assigned D gene. This TCR derives from a man of 80 years or more with acute or convalescent COVID-19. The DNA sequence is TGCGCCAGCAGCCAAGTGCGAGAGACCCAGTACTTC. Its protein reads: CASSQVRETQYF.